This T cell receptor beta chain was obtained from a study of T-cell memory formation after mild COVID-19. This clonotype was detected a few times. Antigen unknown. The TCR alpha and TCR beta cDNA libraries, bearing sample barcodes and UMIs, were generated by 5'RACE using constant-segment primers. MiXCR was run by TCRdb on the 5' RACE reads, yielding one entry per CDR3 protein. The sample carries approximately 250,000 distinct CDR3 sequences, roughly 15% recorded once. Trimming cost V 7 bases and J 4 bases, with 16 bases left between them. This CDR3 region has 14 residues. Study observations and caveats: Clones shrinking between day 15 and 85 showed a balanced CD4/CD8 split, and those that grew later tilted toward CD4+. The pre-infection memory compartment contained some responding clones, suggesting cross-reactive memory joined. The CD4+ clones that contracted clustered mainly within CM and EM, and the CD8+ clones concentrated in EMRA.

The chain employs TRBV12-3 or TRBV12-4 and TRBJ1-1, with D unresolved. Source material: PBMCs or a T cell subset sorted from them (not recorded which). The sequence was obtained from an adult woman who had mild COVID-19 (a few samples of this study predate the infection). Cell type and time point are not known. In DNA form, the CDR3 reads TGTGCCAGCATTACCAAAGCCGGGCTCACTGAAGCTTTCTTT. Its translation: CASITKAGLTEAFF.